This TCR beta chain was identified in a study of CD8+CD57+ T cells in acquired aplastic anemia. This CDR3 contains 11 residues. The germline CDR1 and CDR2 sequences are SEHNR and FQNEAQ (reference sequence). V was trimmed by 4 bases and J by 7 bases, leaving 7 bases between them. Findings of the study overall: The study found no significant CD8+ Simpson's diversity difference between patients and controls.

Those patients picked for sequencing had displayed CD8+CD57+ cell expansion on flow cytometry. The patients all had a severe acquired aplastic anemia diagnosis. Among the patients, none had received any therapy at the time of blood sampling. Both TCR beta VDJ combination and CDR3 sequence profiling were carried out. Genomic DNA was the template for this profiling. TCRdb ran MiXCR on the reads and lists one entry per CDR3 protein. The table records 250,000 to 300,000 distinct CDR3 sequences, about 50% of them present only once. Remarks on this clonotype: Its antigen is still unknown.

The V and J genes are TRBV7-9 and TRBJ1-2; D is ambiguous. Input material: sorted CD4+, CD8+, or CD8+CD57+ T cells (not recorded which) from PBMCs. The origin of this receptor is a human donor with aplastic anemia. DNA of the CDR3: TGTGCCAGCAGCTACAGTTCTGGCTACACCTTC. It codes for CASSYSSGYTF.